This T cell receptor beta chain was documented in a study of response to subunit inactivated influenza vaccine. General study points: The authors suggested that few new T cells are recruited per seasonal influenza vaccination.

The CDR3 runs to 12 residues. V shed 7 bases, J shed 7 bases, and the junction held 8 bases outside the gene matches. Germline CDR1 SQVTM, CDR2 ANQGSEA. Via MiXCR, TCRdb re-called the RT-PCR reads, giving one row per CDR3 protein. The profile shows 450,000 to 600,000 distinct CDR3 sequences, approximately 7.3% of them singletons. This clonotype was detected many times. What it recognizes is unknown. The J gene is TRBJ2-7, the V gene TRBV29-1; TRBD1 agrees at 9 bases. This material consisted of PBMCs from blood, taken roughly 24 months after vaccination. The clonotype comes from a man in his fifties or sixties who received an inactivated influenza vaccine. The CDR3 sequence is CSAFTGGEEQYF. In DNA, the CDR3 is TGCAGCGCGTTCACAGGGGGCGAAGAGCAGTACTTC.